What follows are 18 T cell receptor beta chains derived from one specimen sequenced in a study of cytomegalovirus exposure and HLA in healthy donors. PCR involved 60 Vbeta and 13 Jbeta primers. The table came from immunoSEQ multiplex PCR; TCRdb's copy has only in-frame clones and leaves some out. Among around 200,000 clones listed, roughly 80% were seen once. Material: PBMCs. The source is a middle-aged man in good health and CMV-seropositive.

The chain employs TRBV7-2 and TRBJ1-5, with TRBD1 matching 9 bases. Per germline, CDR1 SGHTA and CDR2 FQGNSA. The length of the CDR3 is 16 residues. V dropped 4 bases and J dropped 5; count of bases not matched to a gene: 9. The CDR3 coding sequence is TGTGCCAGCAGCTCAGGGACAGGGAAGTCTCATCAGCCCCAGCATTTT. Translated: CASSSGTGKSHQPQHF.

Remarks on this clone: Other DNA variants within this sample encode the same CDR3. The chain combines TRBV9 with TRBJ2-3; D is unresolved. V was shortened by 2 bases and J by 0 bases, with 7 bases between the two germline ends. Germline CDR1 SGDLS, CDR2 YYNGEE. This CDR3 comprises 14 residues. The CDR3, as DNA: TGTGCCAGCAGCGTTCTAACTAGCACAGATACGCAGTATTTT. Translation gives CASSVLTSTDTQYF.

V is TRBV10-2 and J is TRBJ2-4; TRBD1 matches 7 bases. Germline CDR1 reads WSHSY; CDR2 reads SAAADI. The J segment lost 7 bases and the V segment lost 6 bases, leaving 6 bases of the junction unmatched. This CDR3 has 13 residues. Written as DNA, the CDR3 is TGCGCCAGCAGACAGGGGTGGGAGAACATTCAGTACTTC. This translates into CASRQGWENIQYF.

For the CDR3, the DNA is TGTGCCAGCTCTACACCGGAGGTGCGGCGGGGAGATACGCAGTATTTT. Translation: CASSTPEVRRGDTQYF. The chain is built from TRBV27 and TRBJ2-3, with a tentative D call TRBD2 (6 bases). V lost 8 bases and J lost 5, with 23 bases in between. CDR3 length: 16 residues. Germline assignment: CDR1 MNHEY and CDR2 SMNVEV (reference sequence).

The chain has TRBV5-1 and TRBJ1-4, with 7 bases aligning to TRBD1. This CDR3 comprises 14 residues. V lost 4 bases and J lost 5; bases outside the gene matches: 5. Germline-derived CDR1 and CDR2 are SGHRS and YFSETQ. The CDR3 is CASSPGQPNEKLFF. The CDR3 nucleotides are TGCGCCAGCAGCCCGGGACAGCCCAATGAAAAACTGTTTTTT.

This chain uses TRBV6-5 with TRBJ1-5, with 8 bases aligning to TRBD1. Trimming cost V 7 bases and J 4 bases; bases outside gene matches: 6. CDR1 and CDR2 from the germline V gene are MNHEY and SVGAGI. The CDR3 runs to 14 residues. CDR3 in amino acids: CASKRQGRNQPQHF. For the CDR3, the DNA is TGTGCCAGCAAGCGACAGGGGCGGAATCAGCCCCAGCATTTT.

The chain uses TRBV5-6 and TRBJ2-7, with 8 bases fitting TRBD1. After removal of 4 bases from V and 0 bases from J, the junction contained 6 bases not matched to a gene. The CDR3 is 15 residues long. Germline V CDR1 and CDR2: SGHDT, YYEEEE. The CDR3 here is CASSLGQEGSYEQYV. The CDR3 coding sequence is TGTGCCAGCAGCCTGGGACAGGAAGGCTCCTACGAGCAGTACGTC.

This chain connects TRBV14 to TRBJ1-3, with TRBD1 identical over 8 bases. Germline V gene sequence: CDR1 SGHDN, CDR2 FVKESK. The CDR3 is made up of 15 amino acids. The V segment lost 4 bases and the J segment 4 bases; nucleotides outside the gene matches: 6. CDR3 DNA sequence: TGTGCCAGCAGCCGACAGGGGAAGGCCGGAAACACCATATATTTT. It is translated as CASSRQGKAGNTIYF.

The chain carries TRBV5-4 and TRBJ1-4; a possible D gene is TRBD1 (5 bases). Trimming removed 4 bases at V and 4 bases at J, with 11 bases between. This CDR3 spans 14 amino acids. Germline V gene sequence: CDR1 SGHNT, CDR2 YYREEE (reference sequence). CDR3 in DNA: TGTGCCAGCAGCGGGGGACTTAGTAATGAAAAACTGTTTTTT. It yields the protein CASSGGLSNEKLFF.

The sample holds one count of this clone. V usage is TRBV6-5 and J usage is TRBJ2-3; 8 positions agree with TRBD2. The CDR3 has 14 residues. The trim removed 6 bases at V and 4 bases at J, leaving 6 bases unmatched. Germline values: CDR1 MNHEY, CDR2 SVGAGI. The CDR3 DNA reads TGTGCCAGCAGCTACCGGGGGGGGCCAGATACGCAGTATTTT. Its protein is CASSYRGGPDTQYF.

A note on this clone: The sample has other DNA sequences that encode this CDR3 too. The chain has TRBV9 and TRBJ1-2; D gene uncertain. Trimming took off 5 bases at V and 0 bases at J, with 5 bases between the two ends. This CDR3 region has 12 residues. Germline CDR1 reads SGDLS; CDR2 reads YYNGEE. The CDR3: CASSLANYGYTF. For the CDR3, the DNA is TGTGCCAGCAGTCTTGCTAACTATGGCTACACCTTC.

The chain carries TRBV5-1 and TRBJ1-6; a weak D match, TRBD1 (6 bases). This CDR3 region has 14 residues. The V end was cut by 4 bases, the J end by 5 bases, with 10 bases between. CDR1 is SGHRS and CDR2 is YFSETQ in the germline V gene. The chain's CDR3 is CASSRGADNSPLHF. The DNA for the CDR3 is TGCGCCAGCAGCCGGGGGGCAGATAATTCACCCCTCCACTTT. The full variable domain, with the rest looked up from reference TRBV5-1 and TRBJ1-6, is KAGVTQTPRYLIKTRGQQVTLSCSPISGHRSVSWYQQTPGQGLQFLFEYFSETQRNKGNFPGRFSGRQFSNSRSEMNVSTLELGDSALYLCASSRGADNSPLHFGNGTRLTVT.

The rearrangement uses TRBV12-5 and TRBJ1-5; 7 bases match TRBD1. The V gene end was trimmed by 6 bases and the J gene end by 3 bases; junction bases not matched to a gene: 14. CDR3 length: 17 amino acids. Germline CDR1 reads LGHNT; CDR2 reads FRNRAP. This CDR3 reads CASGRSPGTEFNQPQHF. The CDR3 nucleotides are TGTGCTAGTGGCAGATCGCCCGGGACAGAATTCAATCAGCCCCAGCATTTT.

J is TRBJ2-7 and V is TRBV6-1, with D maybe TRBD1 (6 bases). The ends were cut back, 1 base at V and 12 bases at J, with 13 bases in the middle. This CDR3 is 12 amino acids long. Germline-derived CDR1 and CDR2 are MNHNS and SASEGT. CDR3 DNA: TGTGCCAGCAGTGAAGGACAGGCCCTTTTGTACTTC. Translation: CASSEGQALLYF.

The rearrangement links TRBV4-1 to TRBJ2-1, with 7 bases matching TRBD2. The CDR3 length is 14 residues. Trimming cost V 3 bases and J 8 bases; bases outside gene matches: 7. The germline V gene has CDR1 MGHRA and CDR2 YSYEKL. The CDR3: CASSHGGRVDEQFF. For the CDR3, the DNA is TGCGCCAGCAGCCACGGAGGGAGGGTCGATGAGCAGTTCTTC.

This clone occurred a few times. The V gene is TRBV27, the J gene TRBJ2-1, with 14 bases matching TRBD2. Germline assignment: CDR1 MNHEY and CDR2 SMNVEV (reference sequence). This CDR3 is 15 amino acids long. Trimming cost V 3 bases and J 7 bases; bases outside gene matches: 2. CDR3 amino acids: CASSLGLAGVNEQFF. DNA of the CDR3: TGTGCCAGCAGTTTGGGACTAGCGGGAGTAAATGAGCAGTTCTTC.

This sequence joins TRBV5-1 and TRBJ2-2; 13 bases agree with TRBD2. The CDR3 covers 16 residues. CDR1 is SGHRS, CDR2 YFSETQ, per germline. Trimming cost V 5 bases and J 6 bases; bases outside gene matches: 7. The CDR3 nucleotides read TGCGCCAGCAGACCCGGACTAGCGGGAGAAGCCGGGGAGCTGTTTTTT. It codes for CASRPGLAGEAGELFF. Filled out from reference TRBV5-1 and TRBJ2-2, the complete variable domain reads KAGVTQTPRYLIKTRGQQVTLSCSPISGHRSVSWYQQTPGQGLQFLFEYFSETQRNKGNFPGRFSGRQFSNSRSEMNVSTLELGDSALYLCASRPGLAGEAGELFFGEGSRLTVL.

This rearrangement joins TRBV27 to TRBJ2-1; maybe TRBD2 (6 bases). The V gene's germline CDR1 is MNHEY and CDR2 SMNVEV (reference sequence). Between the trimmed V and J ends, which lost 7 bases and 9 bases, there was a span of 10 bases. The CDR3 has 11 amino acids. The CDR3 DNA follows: TGTGCCAGCACCTCCGGGGGTGAGCAGTTCTTC. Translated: CASTSGGEQFF.